This passage covers 21 T cell receptor beta chains from one sample sequenced in a study of blood T cell repertoires in COVID-19. Sequenced by immunoSEQ multiplex PCR; TCRdb stores in-frame clones only, minus some. The sample records 150,000 or so clones, around 78% being singletons. The sequencing sample was made of peripheral blood. The receptors stem from a man older than 75 with acute or convalescent COVID-19.

This chain connects TRBV6-2 or TRBV6-3 to TRBJ1-2; possibly TRBD1 for D (6 bases). Trimming removed 6 bases from V and 4 bases from J, with 18 bases in between. The CDR3 loop spans 15 amino acids. The V gene's germline CDR1 is MNHEY and CDR2 SVGEGT. CDR3 DNA sequence: TGTGCCAGCAGCAACGGGGGGCTCCGGGGCTATGGCTACACCTTC. This gives the protein CASSNGGLRGYGYTF.

J is TRBJ1-2 and V is TRBV18; no definite D call. The ends were cut back, 10 bases at V and 0 bases at J, with 18 bases in the middle. The CDR3 covers 15 residues. Germline V gives CDR1 KGHSH, CDR2 LQKENI. CDR3: CATTPEGSTNYGYTF. The CDR3 nucleotides are TGTGCCACCACACCGGAGGGCAGTACTAACTATGGCTACACCTTC.

This clone was detected once. The rearrangement uses TRBV10-1 and TRBJ2-2; 11 bases map to TRBD2. The CDR3 totals 17 residues. CDR1 and CDR2 from the germline V gene are WNHNN and SYGVQD (reference sequence). J was trimmed by 6 bases and V by 5 bases; bases with no gene match: 11. This CDR3 reads CASSPTKLAGGPGELFF. CDR3 coding DNA: TGCGCCAGCAGTCCCACTAAATTAGCGGGGGGGCCCGGGGAGCTGTTTTTT.

The CDR3 sequence: CASSLGSGAYSNQPQHF. CDR3 nucleotide sequence: TGTGCCAGCAGCTTAGGGTCAGGGGCCTATAGCAATCAGCCCCAGCATTTT. The chain couples TRBV7-2 to TRBJ1-5, with D perhaps TRBD1 (6 bases). CDR1 and CDR2 from the germline V gene are SGHTA and FQGNSA. Trimming shortened V by 1 base and J by 0 bases, and 13 bases separated the two germline ends. The CDR3 runs 17 residues. Using reference TRBV7-2 and TRBJ1-5 for the parts outside the CDR3, the full variable domain is GAGVSQSPSNKVTEKGKDVELRCDPISGHTALYWYRQSLGQGLEFLIYFQGNSAPDKSGLPSDRFSAERTGGSVSTLTIQRTQQEDSAVYLCASSLGSGAYSNQPQHFGDGTRLSIL.

The rearrangement joins TRBV4-1 to TRBJ2-2; D gene unclear. The CDR3 has 13 amino acids. CDR1 and CDR2 from the germline V gene are MGHRA and YSYEKL. V was clipped by 0 bases and J by 13 bases, with 12 bases between them. The CDR3 here is CASSQDLVAWLFF. The CDR3 DNA follows: TGCGCCAGCAGCCAAGACCTCGTGGCATGGCTGTTTTTT.

The chain recombines TRBV6-5 with TRBJ1-6, with 9 bases lining up with TRBD1. This CDR3 is built from 14 residues. CDR1 is MNHEY and CDR2 is SVGAGI in the germline V gene. V shed 6 bases and J 9 bases; nucleotides not matched to a gene: 6. The CDR3 DNA is TGTGCCAGCAGCGACAGGGGGAAGGTTTCACCCCTCCACTTT. Its protein product is CASSDRGKVSPLHF.

V usage is TRBV5-1 and J usage is TRBJ2-1; D is possibly TRBD2 (6 bases). Per the germline V gene, CDR1 is SGHRS and CDR2 is YFSETQ. Trimming shortened V by 1 base and J by 4 bases, and 9 bases separated the two germline ends. This CDR3 region has 14 residues. CDR3 coding DNA: TGCGCCAGCAGCTTGTTGGAGGGATACAATGAGCAGTTCTTC. Encoded protein: CASSLLEGYNEQFF.

The V call is TRBV7-6, the J call TRBJ2-5; perhaps TRBD1 as D (5 bases). The germline CDR1 and CDR2 sequences are SGHVS and FNYEAQ. CDR3 length: 15 amino acids. Trimming stripped 0 bases from V and 5 bases from J, with 13 bases between. Written as DNA, the CDR3 is TGTGCCAGCAGCTTAGCTAGGCAGGGCCACGAGACCCAGTACTTC. Its protein product is CASSLARQGHETQYF.

This clone was recorded only once. In nucleotides, the CDR3 is TGTGCCAGCAAGCTCAGGGTCGAGCAGTACTTC. Translation gives CASKLRVEQYF. This sequence joins TRBV12-3 or TRBV12-4 and TRBJ2-7, with D perhaps matching TRBD1 (5 bases). The CDR3 spans 11 residues. Trimming pared 7 bases from V and 6 bases from J, leaving 10 bases between.

The chain has TRBV9 and TRBJ2-5; TRBD1 matches at 7 bases. The V and J ends lost 2 bases and 5 bases, in that order; junction bases with no gene match: 9. Germline CDR1 and CDR2: SGDLS and YYNGEE. The CDR3 sequence is 15 residues long. CDR3 sequence: CASSVGTVGTETQYF. For the CDR3, the DNA is TGTGCCAGCAGCGTCGGGACAGTAGGGACGGAGACCCAGTACTTC.

The chain recombines TRBV3-1 (or the pseudogene TRBV3-2) with TRBJ2-1; 9 positions agree with TRBD2. The germline V gene encodes CDR1 LGHDT and CDR2 YNNKEL (reference sequence). The CDR3 sequence is 20 residues long. Germline trimming cut 4 bases from V and 6 bases from J; bases unmatched to any gene: 22. In nucleotides, the CDR3 is TGTGCCAGCAGCCTCGGGACTATTGCGCGGGGGGGACCCCCGGCCAATGAGCAGTTCTTC. This sequence encodes CASSLGTIARGGPPANEQFF.

There are a few counts of this clone. The CDR3 sequence is CASKGGAWQETQYF. DNA for the CDR3: TGTGCCAGCAAAGGGGGTGCCTGGCAAGAGACCCAGTACTTC. This rearrangement joins TRBV6-5 to TRBJ2-5; D possibly corresponds to TRBD1 (6 bases). The CDR3 contains 14 residues. V gave up 7 bases and J gave up 2 bases, with 14 bases separating them. The germline V gene has CDR1 MNHEY and CDR2 SVGAGI.

The count of this clone is one. The chain couples TRBV1 to TRBJ2-7; the DNA was not used to check the table's D call, TRBD2. TRBV1 is a listed pseudogene. The length of the CDR3 is 14 residues. CDR3 sequence: CTSSQVTGTYEQYV. CDR3 nucleotides: TGCACCAGCAGCCAAGTTACGGGGACCTACGAGCAGTACGTC.

V is TRBV19 and J is TRBJ1-3; the D gene is possibly TRBD1 (5 bases). Trimming cost V 4 bases and J 1 base, with 23 bases left between them. The germline gives CDR1 LNHDA, CDR2 SQIVND (reference sequence). The CDR3 length is 19 residues. The CDR3 region is CASSTDATPGFDSGNTIYF. The CDR3 DNA sequence: TGTGCCAGTAGTACCGACGCCACCCCAGGGTTTGATTCTGGAAACACCATATATTTT.

This clone was counted only a few times. The gene calls are TRBV2 and TRBJ2-5; D possibly corresponds to TRBD2 (7 bases). The germline V gene has CDR1 SNHLY and CDR2 FYNNEI. Trimming left V 4 bases short and J 5 bases short, with 17 bases between. This CDR3 has 15 residues. The CDR3: CASSVFGGAGETQYF. The CDR3 DNA is TGTGCCAGCAGTGTTTTTGGGGGGGCTGGGGAGACCCAGTACTTC.

The CDR3 sequence is CASSVAGSYEQYV. Written as DNA, the CDR3 is TGTGCCAGCAGTGTTGCAGGGTCCTACGAGCAGTACGTC. The chain carries TRBV2 and TRBJ2-7; TRBD1 is a possible D gene (5 bases). Trimming took off 4 bases at V and 1 base at J, with 8 bases between the two ends. The CDR3 has 13 amino acids. Per germline, CDR1 SNHLY and CDR2 FYNNEI.

V and J are TRBV29-1 and TRBJ1-1; D is uncertain. The CDR3 length is 13 residues. CDR1 and CDR2 from the germline V gene are SQVTM and ANQGSEA. Trimming pared 6 bases from V and 4 bases from J, leaving 15 bases between. The DNA of the CDR3 is TGCAGCGTCTCGGTCGTGGGAGGCACTGAAGCTTTCTTT. Encoded protein: CSVSVVGGTEAFF.

The chain uses TRBV5-5 and TRBJ1-1; the D gene is possibly TRBD1 (5 bases). This CDR3 contains 13 residues. Germline loops: CDR1 SGHKS, CDR2 YYEKEE (reference sequence). Trimming shortened V by 4 bases and J by 6 bases, and 13 bases separated the two germline ends. CDR3 in DNA: TGTGCCAGCAGCCCTTCCGTGGGGCCTGAAGCTTTCTTT. Translation: CASSPSVGPEAFF. The full variable domain, in which reference TRBV5-5 and TRBJ1-1 provide the parts outside the CDR3, is DAGVTQSPTHLIKTRGQQVTLRCSPISGHKSVSWYQQVLGQGPQFIFQYYEKEERGRGNFPDRFSARQFPNYSSELNVNALLLGDSALYLCASSPSVGPEAFFGQGTRLTVV.

In this sample, this clone turned up once. The chain couples TRBV4-2 to TRBJ1-2, with 12 bases fitting TRBD1. With 4 bases clipped from V and 4 bases from J, the junction kept 7 bases outside the gene matches. The CDR3 covers 16 residues. CDR1 and CDR2 (germline): LGHNA, YNFKEQ. CDR3 DNA sequence: TGTGCCAGCAGCCCAACCGGGACAGGGGGCTTCTATGGCTACACCTTC. Protein sequence: CASSPTGTGGFYGYTF.

The rearrangement uses TRBV30 and TRBJ1-4; D ambiguous. Germline V gene sequence: CDR1 GTSNPN, CDR2 SVGIG (reference sequence). The V end lost 0 bases, the J end lost 8 bases, and 13 bases lay between the germline ends. The CDR3 runs to 14 residues. CDR3 coding DNA: TGTGCCTGGAGTGTGGAGGGAGTAGGCGAAAAACTGTTTTTT. It translates to CAWSVEGVGEKLFF.

The CDR3 DNA reads as TGTGCCAGCAGTGACCGGGCTAGCGGGGGGAGCACAGATACGCAGTATTTT. Translated, it gives CASSDRASGGSTDTQYF. The chain uses TRBV6-4 and TRBJ2-3, with 11 nucleotides matching TRBD2. Germline loops: CDR1 MRHNA, CDR2 SNTAGT. Germline trimming cut 2 bases from V and 0 bases from J; bases unmatched to any gene: 4. The CDR3 contains 17 residues.